The 13 T cell receptor beta chains in this list originate from one sample, sequenced in a study of vaccination and CD4 T cells after COVID-19 (dated by TCRdb to 2021 to 2024). Antigen specificity for these receptors is unknown. Library generation was performed with PCR. Instrument on record: Illumina iSeq 100. TCR sequencing of DNA from cultured CD4+ T cells used the Oncomine TCR Beta short-read assay at the Johns Hopkins FTIC core. Starting from the raw public reads, TCRdb applied fastp trimming at Q25, assembled clones with MiXCR and retained in-frame beta chains. Rows with a matching CDR3 protein are joined into one entry that keeps the most common DNA and genes. This sample gives 9,500 to 15,000 distinct CDR3 sequences in total; approximately 60% of them show up just once. The ten largest clonotypes hold about an eighth of the sample. Taken with the paper, the label for treatment or condition translates to: approximately 11-day PBMC culture with coronavirus spike peptide pools or control peptides (ViraFEST assay).

Specimen: CD4+ T cells from blood, cultured in vitro. The receptors originated from a human donor who had recovered from COVID-19.

This clonotype came up a few times. J is TRBJ1-5 and V is TRBV20-1; D is possibly TRBD1 (5 bases). From germline, CDR1 is DFQATT and CDR2 SNEGSKA (reference sequence). This CDR3 is 17 amino acids long. V was cut by 5 bases and J by 1 base, with 21 bases left in between. The CDR3 DNA is TGCAGTGCTCAGACCCAGGGTTACCTGGGGAGCAATCAGCCCCAGCATTTT. It translates to CSAQTQGYLGSNQPQHF.

J is TRBJ2-7 and V is TRBV12-3 or TRBV12-4, with D unresolved. With 7 bases removed from V and 5 bases from J, the gap between germline ends came to 21 bases. CDR3 length: 15 amino acids. The CDR3 nucleotides read TGTGCCAGCACCTCGCGTTGGGGAAGTCTTCACGAGCAGTACTTC. As protein: CASTSRWGSLHEQYF.

The chain recombines TRBV5-1 with TRBJ1-6; D is perhaps TRBD1 (5 bases). The CDR3 runs to 15 residues. Germline-derived CDR1 and CDR2 are SGHRS and YFSETQ. The V and J ends lost 4 bases and 7 bases respectively, with 15 bases between them. For the CDR3, the DNA is TGCGCCAGCAGCGCTACAGGCTTTCGCAATTCACCCCTCCACTTT. Translation gives CASSATGFRNSPLHF.

This clonotype occurred a few times. The chain links TRBV20-1 to TRBJ1-5; D is perhaps TRBD1 (5 bases). V was trimmed by 2 bases and J by 2 bases, leaving 10 bases between them. Germline V gene lookup returns CDR1 DFQATT and CDR2 SNEGSKA (reference sequence). The CDR3 runs to 14 residues. In DNA form, the CDR3 reads TGCAGTGCTAGAAGAAGGGGCGGCAATCAGCCCCAGCATTTT. Protein sequence: CSARRRGGNQPQHF.

The rearrangement links TRBV5-4 to TRBJ2-7, with no clear D. This CDR3 has 14 residues. V gave up 1 base and J gave up 5 bases, with 13 bases separating them. Germline CDR1 SGHNT, CDR2 YYREEE (reference sequence). The CDR3 sequence is CASSLRVQADEQYF. CDR3 nucleotides: TGTGCCAGCAGCTTGCGGGTGCAGGCAGACGAGCAGTACTTC.

In DNA, the CDR3 is TGTGCCAGCAGCTTATCCTCGCTCGGCAGGGTGGACGGCTACACCTTC. It yields the protein CASSLSSLGRVDGYTF. The gene calls are TRBV7-8 and TRBJ1-2, with D maybe TRBD1 (5 bases). V was trimmed by 2 bases and J by 8 bases, leaving 21 bases between them. Looked up from germline, CDR1 is SGHVS and CDR2 is FQNEAQ. The CDR3 extends over 16 amino acids.

This clonotype appeared a few times. At one of its ends the junction is not consistent with the germline gene, which may arise from a read error. The chain employs TRBV20-1 and TRBJ1-5; D gene uncertain. Germline V gene data show CDR1 as DFQATT and CDR2 as SNEGSKA (reference sequence). This CDR3 is built from 12 residues. Here the CDR3 reads CSARGRNQPQHF. The DNA of the CDR3 is TGCAGTGCCAGAGGCAGAAATCAGCCCCAGCATTTT.

V usage is TRBV7-9 and J usage is TRBJ1-1; 10 bases fit TRBD1. This CDR3 has 13 amino acids. The V gene's germline CDR1 is SEHNR and CDR2 FQNEAQ (reference sequence). V lost 4 bases and J lost 11; bases outside the gene matches: 7. This chain's CDR3 is CASSYGGQGYAFF. In DNA, the CDR3 is TGTGCCAGCAGCTACGGGGGACAGGGGTATGCTTTCTTT. Drawing the rest from reference TRBV7-9 and TRBJ1-1, the complete variable domain is DTGVSQNPRHKITKRGQNVTFRCDPISEHNRLYWYRQTLGQGPEFLTYFQNEAQLEKSRLLSDRFSAERPKGSFSTLEIQRTEQGDSAMYLCASSYGGQGYAFFGQGTRLTVV.

The chain links TRBV20-1 to TRBJ2-2, with TRBD1 identical over 8 bases. Trimming at V came to 5 bases and at J to 1 base, leaving 3 bases not matched to a gene. CDR1 is DFQATT, CDR2 SNEGSKA, per germline (reference sequence). The CDR3 is 14 residues long. The CDR3 loop is CSALGTGNTGELFF. For the CDR3, the DNA is TGCAGTGCTTTGGGGACAGGGAACACCGGGGAGCTGTTTTTT.

CDR3 sequence reads: CASSPAGRSTEAFF. DNA for the CDR3: TGTGCCAGCAGTCCCGCAGGCCGGAGTACTGAAGCTTTCTTT. The chain uses TRBV28 and TRBJ1-1, with D hard to call. This CDR3 spans 14 amino acids. Trimming left V 5 bases short and J 5 bases short, with 15 bases between. Germline CDR1 MDHEN, CDR2 SYDVKM.

The gene calls are TRBV7-8 and TRBJ2-5, with 8 bases identical to TRBD2. With 4 bases clipped from V and 5 bases from J, the junction kept 12 bases outside the gene matches. CDR3 length: 16 residues. Looked up from germline, CDR1 is SGHVS and CDR2 is FQNEAQ. The CDR3 region has the DNA TGTGCCAGCAGCTCGGGAGGAGCGGGAGTTGGGGAGACCCAGTACTTC. Protein: CASSSGGAGVGETQYF.

Details on this clonotype: At one boundary the junction diverges from the germline segment, which might be a read error. This rearrangement joins TRBV6-1 to TRBJ2-7; D is perhaps TRBD1 or TRBD2 (6 bases each). The V gene's germline CDR1 is MNHNS and CDR2 SASEGT. The CDR3 has 15 amino acids. CDR3: CASSGGDTYRVEQYF. The CDR3 DNA sequence: TGCGCCAGCAGTGGAGGGGACACCTATCGGGTCGAGCAGTACTTC.

Only a few counts were recorded for this clonotype. This rearrangement joins TRBV15 to TRBJ1-5, with 8 nucleotides matching TRBD1. The V gene's germline CDR1 is LNHNV and CDR2 YYDKDF (reference sequence). The ends lost 11 bases at V and 1 base at J; junction bases unmatched: 7. This CDR3 is 14 amino acids long. For the CDR3, the DNA is TGTGCCGTCAACAGGGGGTTGAGCAATCAGCCCCAGCATTTT. Its protein product is CAVNRGLSNQPQHF.